Below are 3 T cell receptor beta chains sequenced from a single sample in a study of tumor and adjacent non-tumor tissue in lung cancer (dated by TCRdb to 2017 to 2018). RNA was extracted from bulk unsorted tissue and checked for quality with a NanoDrop ND-1000 and an Agilent 2100. The library relied on multiplex PCR. Sequencing instrument: Illumina HiSeq 2500. TCRbeta libraries were constructed through three rounds of nested PCR with primers (Table S4) according to protocols modified from ARM-PCR. TCRdb took the public reads, trimmed them with fastp at Q25, ran MiXCR for clone calling and kept in-frame beta chains. Records with the same CDR3 protein are collapsed into one entry carrying the most frequent genes and DNA. The sample has about 85,000 distinct CDR3 sequences on record, roughly two thirds of them singletons. The top ten constitute roughly 15% of the sample. Sequenced material: lung tumor tissue. These receptors were collected from a man between 65 and 85 years old with non-small cell lung cancer.

About this clonotype itself: A junction end diverges from the germline sequence, so it may reflect a read error. This chain connects TRBV6-2 or TRBV6-3 to TRBJ1-5, with a tentative D call TRBD1 (6 bases). CDR1 is MNHEY and CDR2 is SVGEGT in the germline V gene. The CDR3 contains 12 residues. The CDR3 loop is CASRTDYQPHHF. CDR3 coding DNA: TGTGCCAGCCGGACAGACTACCAGCCCCACCATTTT.

J is TRBJ2-7 and V is TRBV28; a possible D gene is TRBD1 (6 bases). The CDR3 is made up of 12 amino acids. V lost 5 bases and J 9 bases, leaving 14 bases between the germline ends. Germline CDR1 is MDHEN and CDR2 is SYDVKM. The DNA of the CDR3 is TGTGCCAGCAGTATCAGGGGCAACTGGCAGTACTTC. Its translation: CASSIRGNWQYF.

This clonotype was counted between two and nine times. The CDR3 coding sequence is TGTGCCAGCAGCTTATACAGGGGGCAAGAGACCCAGTACTTC. Translation gives CASSLYRGQETQYF. The chain uses TRBV7-9 and TRBJ2-5, with 8 bases fitting TRBD1. V shed 2 bases and J 2 bases; nucleotides not matched to a gene: 1. Looked up from germline, CDR1 is SEHNR and CDR2 is FQNEAQ (reference sequence). There are 14 residues in the CDR3.